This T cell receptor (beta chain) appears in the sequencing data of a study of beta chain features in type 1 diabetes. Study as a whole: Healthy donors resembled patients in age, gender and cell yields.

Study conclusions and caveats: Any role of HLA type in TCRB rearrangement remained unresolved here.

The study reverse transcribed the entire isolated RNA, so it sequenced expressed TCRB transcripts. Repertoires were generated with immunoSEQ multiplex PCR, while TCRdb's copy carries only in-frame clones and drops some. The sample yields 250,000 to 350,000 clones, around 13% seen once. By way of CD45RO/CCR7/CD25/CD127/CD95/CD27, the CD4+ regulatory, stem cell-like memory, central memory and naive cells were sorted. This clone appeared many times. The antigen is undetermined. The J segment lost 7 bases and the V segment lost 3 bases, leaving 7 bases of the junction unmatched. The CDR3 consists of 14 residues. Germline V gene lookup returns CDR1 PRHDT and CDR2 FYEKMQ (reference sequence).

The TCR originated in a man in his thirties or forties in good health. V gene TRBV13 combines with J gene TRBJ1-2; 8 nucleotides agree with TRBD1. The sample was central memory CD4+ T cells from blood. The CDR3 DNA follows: TGTGCCAGCAGCTTTGCCAGGGGGCTCGGTGGCTACACCTTC. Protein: CASSFARGLGGYTF.